This T cell receptor beta chain was identified during a study of blood T cell repertoires in COVID-19. Study overall: The origin of the acute and convalescent COVID-19 samples was the United States, Italy and Spain.

Measured with immunoSEQ multiplex PCR; TCRdb has only the in-frame clones, and not every one. The table includes under 300,000 clones, roughly nine tenths detected once. The CDR3 spans 15 residues. The chain employs TRBV21-1 and TRBJ1-2; the table's D gene call, TRBD1, was not cross checked with the DNA. TRBV21-1 corresponds to a pseudogene. The sequenced sample consisted of peripheral blood. The clonotype was recovered from a woman in her thirties or forties who had recovered from COVID-19. In DNA form, the CDR3 reads TGTGCCAGCAGCGCTTGGGGGCGGTCGACCTATGGCTACACCTTC. Protein: CASSAWGRSTYGYTF.